This T cell receptor (beta chain) was retrieved from a study of T cell responses to AZD1222 COVID-19 vaccine. Study-level results: The donor cohort was predominantly white British with a female majority, and clonal diversity may have been underestimated.

Note on this clone: No antigen is known for it.

Germline CDR1 and CDR2: SGHDN and FVKESK. The CDR3 is 15 amino acids. J lost 0 bases, V lost 4 bases, and 3 bases had no gene match. TCRdb's table, derived via immunoSEQ multiplex PCR, lists solely in-frame clones and lacks some. Among 150,000 to 200,000 clones listed, roughly 92% were seen once. The sequenced sample was peripheral blood, obtained on day 0 of AZD1222 vaccination. The J gene is TRBJ2-1, the V gene TRBV14; TRBD2 matches at 7 bases. The receptor was isolated from an adult in good health. CDR3 sequence: CASSLSGRSYNEQFF. CDR3 nucleotide sequence: TGTGCCAGCAGCCTTAGCGGGCGCTCCTACAATGAGCAGTTCTTC.